The 6 T cell receptor beta chains reported below all come from one sample, sequenced in a study of control samples from healthy donors and cancer patients (dated by TCRdb to 2018 to 2020). Receptor libraries were prepared by the immunoSEQ multiplex PCR assay. Held by TCRdb, this immuneACCESS table contains in-frame sequences only and omits some clones. Under half of the omission traces to an unresolved V gene where checked; the cause of the rest is unknown. For this sample the table gives 150,000 to 160,000 clones, of which about 94% were detected only once. The ten largest clonotypes hold about 5.6% of the sample. The sequencing input was blood. The receptors stem from a man aged 40-50 years in good health.

The table lists this clone with a count of one. This chain connects TRBV5-1 to TRBJ2-7, with 10 bases that match TRBD1. Looked up from germline, CDR1 is SGHRS and CDR2 is YFSETQ. This CDR3 is 15 amino acids long. After removal of 4 bases from V and 2 bases from J, the junction contained 6 bases not matched to a gene. The CDR3 region is CASSHRDRGAYEQYF. Here the CDR3 DNA reads TGCGCCAGCAGCCATCGGGACAGGGGTGCCTACGAGCAGTACTTC.

This rearrangement joins TRBV12-3 or TRBV12-4 to TRBJ2-5, with a possible D match to TRBD2 (5 bases). V was clipped by 1 base and J by 13 bases, with 13 bases between them. CDR3 length: 12 amino acids. CDR3 DNA: TGTGCCAGCAGTTTAGAACTAGGCATCGGGTACTTC. It specifies CASSLELGIGYF.

This chain uses TRBV18 with TRBJ1-1, with D possibly TRBD1 on 6 matching bases. The CDR3 length is 15 residues. CDR1 is KGHSH and CDR2 is LQKENI in the germline V gene. V was shortened by 0 bases and J by 1 base, with 9 bases between the two germline ends. CDR3 nucleotides: TGTGCCAGCTCACCACCAGGACAGCGGAACACTGAAGCTTTCTTT. Its protein product is CASSPPGQRNTEAFF.

The genes are TRBV28 and TRBJ2-7, with 8 bases aligning to TRBD2. The V segment lost 2 bases and the J segment 0 bases; nucleotides outside the gene matches: 15. Germline V gene lookup returns CDR1 MDHEN and CDR2 SYDVKM. The CDR3 consists of 19 residues. The CDR3 region is CASSLSPGKAGAFSYEQYF. In DNA form, the CDR3 reads TGTGCCAGCAGTTTAAGCCCAGGTAAAGCGGGGGCCTTCTCCTACGAGCAGTACTTC.

This rearrangement joins TRBV15 to TRBJ2-3; TRBD2 matches at 8 bases. V lost 1 base, J lost 4 bases, and 4 bases stayed unmatched. The CDR3 runs to 15 residues. Germline loops: CDR1 LNHNV, CDR2 YYDKDF (reference sequence). In DNA form, the CDR3 reads TGTGCCACCAGCAGAGGGACGGGGGGGCCAGATACGCAGTATTTT. It codes for CATSRGTGGPDTQYF.

J is TRBJ1-2 and V is TRBV5-5; 7 bases agree with TRBD1. This CDR3 spans 19 amino acids. After removal of 4 bases from V and 3 bases from J, the junction contained 21 bases not matched to a gene. Per the germline V gene, CDR1 is SGHKS and CDR2 is YYEKEE (reference sequence). CDR3 in amino acids: CASSRSGPGGFLEDYGYTF. CDR3 DNA sequence: TGTGCCAGCAGCAGATCCGGGCCAGGGGGGTTTTTAGAAGACTATGGCTACACCTTC.